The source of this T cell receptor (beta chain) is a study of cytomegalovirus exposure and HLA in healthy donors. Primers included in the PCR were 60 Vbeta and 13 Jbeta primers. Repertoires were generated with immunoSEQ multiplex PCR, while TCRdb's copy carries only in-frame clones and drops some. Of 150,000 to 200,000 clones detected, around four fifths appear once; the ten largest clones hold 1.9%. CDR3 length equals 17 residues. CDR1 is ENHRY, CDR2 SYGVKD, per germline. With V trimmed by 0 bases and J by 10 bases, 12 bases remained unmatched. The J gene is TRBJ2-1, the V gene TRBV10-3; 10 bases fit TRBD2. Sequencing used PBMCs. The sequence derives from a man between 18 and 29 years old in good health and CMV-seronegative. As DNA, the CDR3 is TGTGCCATCAGTGAGTCGGCTAGCGGGGGATTGGGTCAAGAGCAGTTCTTC. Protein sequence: CAISESASGGLGQEQFF.